The following is a T cell receptor (beta chain) sequence with its context. Its specificity is not known. These data are taken from a study of cytomegalovirus exposure and HLA in healthy donors. Regarding the study as a whole: High specificity and sensitivity for cytomegalovirus status were reported for the classifier. Productive status was seen about 90% or about 30% of the time for most TCR beta V segments in an earlier analysis. In a later analysis, donors in an Asian-associated ancestry cluster reportedly had fewer N-insertions in productive TCRs than the cohort mean. The study recorded over 150 TCR beta chains that were cytomegalovirus-associated.

The primer mix had 60 Vbeta and 13 Jbeta primers. Measured with immunoSEQ multiplex PCR; TCRdb has only the in-frame clones, and not every one. Of 80,000 to 100,000 clones listed, approximately 70% are singletons. The receptor comes from a man aged 40-55 years in good health and CMV-seronegative. Sequenced sample: PBMCs.

The CDR3 region is CASSGSVTKTPRQYF. DNA for the CDR3: TGTGCCAGCAGCGGATCGGTGACAAAAACCCCCCGGCAGTACTTC. J is TRBJ2-7 and V is TRBV9; D remains ambiguous. The V end lost 3 bases, the J end lost 9 bases, and 22 bases lay between the germline ends. The V gene's germline CDR1 is SGDLS and CDR2 YYNGEE. This CDR3 region has 15 residues.